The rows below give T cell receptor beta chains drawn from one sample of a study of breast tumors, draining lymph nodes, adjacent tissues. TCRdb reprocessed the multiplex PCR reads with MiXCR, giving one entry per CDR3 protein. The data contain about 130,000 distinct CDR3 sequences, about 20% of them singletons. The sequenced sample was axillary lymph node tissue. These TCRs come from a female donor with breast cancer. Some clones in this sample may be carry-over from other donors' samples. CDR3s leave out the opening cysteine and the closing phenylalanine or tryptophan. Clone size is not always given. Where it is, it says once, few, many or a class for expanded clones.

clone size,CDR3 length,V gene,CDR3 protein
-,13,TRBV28,ASSPTGQGQETQY
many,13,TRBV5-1,ASSLVGRAPYEQY
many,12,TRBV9,ASSERLGRNTIY
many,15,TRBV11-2,ASSLDRFTVDNYGYT
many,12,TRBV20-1,SARFAGGNQPQH
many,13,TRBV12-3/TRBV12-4,ASSLYGSDTGELF
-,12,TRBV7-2,ASSFTGGTGELF
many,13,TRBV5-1,ASSLARGTGTEQY
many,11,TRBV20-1,SAADRDYNEQF
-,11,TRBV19,ASSWEGNTEAF
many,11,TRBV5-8,ASSLERHQPQH
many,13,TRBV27,ASSAPGQGTSPLH
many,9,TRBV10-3,AISDADTQY
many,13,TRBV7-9,ASSLPGQGRDTQY
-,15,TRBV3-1,ASSQILASIRTDTQY
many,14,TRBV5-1,ASSSQPVGSTDTQY
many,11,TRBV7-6,ASSLSRGGEQF
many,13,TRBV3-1,ASSQESGGRSPLH
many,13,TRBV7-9,ASSLGSSNTGELF
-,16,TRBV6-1,ASSEVGQGAVSGNAIY
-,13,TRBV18,ASSPAGNRNQPQH
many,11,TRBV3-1,ASSPRTGDGYT
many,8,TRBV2,ASSLDTQY
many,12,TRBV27,ASSLLASTDTQY
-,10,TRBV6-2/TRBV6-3,ASDGSGGEQF
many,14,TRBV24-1,ATSDLLRQGSGELF
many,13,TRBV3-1,ASSLRTSGSYEQY
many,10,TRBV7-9,ASRWGADTQY
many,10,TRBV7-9,ASSLSGNTIY
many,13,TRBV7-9,ASSLGSSSTDTQY
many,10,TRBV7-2,ASSVLRGELF
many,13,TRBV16,ASTREGQADYGYT
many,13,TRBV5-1,ASSLDGTKTDTQY
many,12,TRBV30,AWSTQQGLGGYT
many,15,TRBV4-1,ASSPQLLAGGPETQY
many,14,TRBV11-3,ASSSGLAGGMETQY
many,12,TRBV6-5,ASSYGGTNYGYT